The source of this T cell receptor beta chain is a study of PD-1 blockade in classical Hodgkin lymphoma. Across the study: Nivolumab 3 mg/kg was given intravenously every 2 weeks.

V lost 0 bases, J lost 2 bases, and 8 bases stayed unmatched. The CDR3 has 17 residues. Germline assignment: CDR1 SGHAT and CDR2 FQNNGV. Libraries were prepared by immunoSEQ multiplex PCR; TCRdb keeps only in-frame clonotypes and omits some of them. The sample lists some 100,000 clones, 80% to 95% occurring once. Relapse after autologous stem cell transplantation occurred in every patient, and brentuximab vedotin exposure varied. Regarding the study as a whole: It was among complete responders that baseline diversity resembled that of newly diagnosed patients. The study found that TCR diversity rose significantly by C4D1 in CD4+ but not CD8+ cells.

This clone was seen a single time. Its target is not known. The starting material was peripheral blood mononuclear cells (PBMCs), obtained at baseline. This chain connects TRBV11-2 to TRBJ2-7; 9 positions match TRBD1. The receptor comes from a human donor with classical Hodgkin lymphoma. Here the CDR3 DNA reads TGTGCCAGCAGCTTAGATGCACCTTGGGACAGGGCCTACGAGCAGTACTTC. It encodes CASSLDAPWDRAYEQYF.